The rows below give T cell receptor beta chains drawn from one sample of a study of blood T cell repertoires in COVID-19. Sequenced by immunoSEQ multiplex PCR; TCRdb stores in-frame clones only, minus some. The repertoire holds 400,000 to 550,000 clones, with around 88% as singletons. The sample consisted of peripheral blood. The receptors derive from a woman aged 30 to 39 with acute or convalescent COVID-19. The CDR3 runs from the conserved cysteine through the conserved F or W. The D gene is left open where the match is weak. Part of the rows lack a size; the others show once, few, many or a class for expanded clones.

d_gene: TRBD1; abundance: once; j_gene: TRBJ2-4; v_gene: TRBV2; CDR3nt: TGTGCCAGCATTCCAGACAGGGTTGACATTCAGTACTTC; CDR3aa: CASIPDRVDIQYF
d_gene: NA; abundance: NA; j_gene: TRBJ1-2; v_gene: TRBV4-1; CDR3nt: TGCGCCAGCAGCCAAGGAGCGGGTGGTGGCGATGGCTACACCTTC; CDR3aa: CASSQGAGGGDGYTF
d_gene: TRBD2; abundance: NA; j_gene: TRBJ2-5; v_gene: TRBV5-1; CDR3nt: TGCGCCAGCAGCCCCCGGGGGGGGGAACAAGAGACCCAGTACTTC; CDR3aa: CASSPRGGEQETQYF
d_gene: TRBD1; abundance: NA; j_gene: TRBJ1-6; v_gene: TRBV30; CDR3nt: TGTGCCTGGGACGAGGGACAGGGCGCTAATTCACCCCTCCACTTT; CDR3aa: CAWDEGQGANSPLHF
d_gene: TRBD2; abundance: NA; j_gene: TRBJ2-7; v_gene: TRBV5-8; CDR3nt: TGTGCCAGCTACAGACTAGCCTACTCCTACGAGCAGTACTTC; CDR3aa: CASYRLAYSYEQYF
d_gene: NA; abundance: NA; j_gene: TRBJ2-7; v_gene: TRBV19; CDR3nt: TGTGCCAGTAGTATGGCCGGGGGGCCGGACGAGCAGTACTTC; CDR3aa: CASSMAGGPDEQYF
d_gene: NA; abundance: once; j_gene: TRBJ2-3; v_gene: TRBV9; CDR3nt: TGTGCCAGCAGCGTAGCAGGGCCGGGCACAGATACGCAGTATTTT; CDR3aa: CASSVAGPGTDTQYF
d_gene: NA; abundance: NA; j_gene: TRBJ2-3; v_gene: TRBV4-1; CDR3nt: TGCGCCAGCAGCCAAGCCCCGGGTCCCGTCGTAGGTACGCAGTATTTT; CDR3aa: CASSQAPGPVVGTQYF
d_gene: TRBD1; abundance: NA; j_gene: TRBJ2-7; v_gene: TRBV5-1; CDR3nt: TGCGCCAGCAGCTTGGGGGGACAGGTTAACGAGCAGTACTTC; CDR3aa: CASSLGGQVNEQYF
d_gene: TRBD1; abundance: NA; j_gene: TRBJ1-4; v_gene: TRBV5-1; CDR3nt: TGCGCCAGCAGCACCGACAGGGGGGATAGAGAAAAACTGTTTTTT; CDR3aa: CASSTDRGDREKLFF
d_gene: TRBD1; abundance: NA; j_gene: TRBJ1-6; v_gene: TRBV2; CDR3nt: TGTGCCAGCAGTGATTCGGACAGGGCTTCACCCCTCCACTTT; CDR3aa: CASSDSDRASPLHF
d_gene: NA; abundance: once; j_gene: TRBJ2-7; v_gene: TRBV18; CDR3nt: TGTGCCAGCTCACCGACCGGTGGCAGCCGACTTGCGGTCGAGCAGTACTTC; CDR3aa: CASSPTGGSRLAVEQYF
d_gene: NA; abundance: NA; j_gene: TRBJ2-3; v_gene: TRBV11-3; CDR3nt: TGTGCCAGCAGCCAAACTTGGGGGGGCGGGACAGATACGCAGTATTTT; CDR3aa: CASSQTWGGGTDTQYF
d_gene: NA; abundance: NA; j_gene: TRBJ1-6; v_gene: TRBV5-1; CDR3nt: TGCGCCAGCAGCTTAGGAGGTACGAATTCACCCCTCCACTTT; CDR3aa: CASSLGGTNSPLHF
d_gene: NA; abundance: NA; j_gene: TRBJ2-5; v_gene: TRBV5-1; CDR3nt: TGCGCCAGCAGCTTGGCCAGGGGACCCACGGAGACCCAGTACTTC; CDR3aa: CASSLARGPTETQYF
d_gene: NA; abundance: NA; j_gene: TRBJ1-5; v_gene: TRBV10-3; CDR3nt: TGTGCCATCAGTGAGTCAGCGGGCAATCAGCCCCAGCATTTT; CDR3aa: CAISESAGNQPQHF
d_gene: TRBD1; abundance: NA; j_gene: TRBJ1-4; v_gene: TRBV19; CDR3nt: TGTGCCAGTAGTAAAAACAGGGGCGTCGGTGAAAAACTGTTTTTT; CDR3aa: CASSKNRGVGEKLFF
d_gene: NA; abundance: NA; j_gene: TRBJ1-2; v_gene: TRBV27; CDR3nt: TGTGCCAGTTTGGCCCCATCGGGCTATGGCTACACCTTC; CDR3aa: CASLAPSGYGYTF
d_gene: TRBD2; abundance: NA; j_gene: TRBJ2-7; v_gene: TRBV29-1; CDR3nt: TGCAGCGTTGAGGGGGGGAGGACCCCTCCCTACGAGCAGTACTTC; CDR3aa: CSVEGGRTPPYEQYF
d_gene: TRBD2; abundance: once; j_gene: TRBJ2-5; v_gene: TRBV29-1; CDR3nt: TGCAGCGTTGCGACTAGCGGGGGAGGAGAGACCCAGTACTTC; CDR3aa: CSVATSGGGETQYF
d_gene: TRBD2; abundance: NA; j_gene: TRBJ2-5; v_gene: TRBV10-3; CDR3nt: TGTGCCATCGGAGTGGGACTAGCGGGGCAAGAGACCCAGTACTTC; CDR3aa: CAIGVGLAGQETQYF
d_gene: NA; abundance: NA; j_gene: TRBJ2-1; v_gene: TRBV30; CDR3nt: TGTGCCTGGAGTGCACAGTACAATGAGCAGTTCTTC; CDR3aa: CAWSAQYNEQFF
d_gene: NA; abundance: NA; j_gene: TRBJ2-2; v_gene: TRBV29-1; CDR3nt: TGCAGCGTCTGGAGCGCGAACACCGGGGAGCTGTTTTTT; CDR3aa: CSVWSANTGELFF
d_gene: NA; abundance: NA; j_gene: TRBJ1-6; v_gene: TRBV4-2; CDR3nt: TGTGCCAGCAGCCAAGAGGGAGGGAATTCACCCCTCCACTTT; CDR3aa: CASSQEGGNSPLHF
d_gene: TRBD1; abundance: NA; j_gene: TRBJ2-7; v_gene: TRBV2; CDR3nt: TGTGCCAGCAGGAGGGGACAGGTTCTAGCCTACGAGCAGTACTTC; CDR3aa: CASRRGQVLAYEQYF
d_gene: NA; abundance: once; j_gene: TRBJ1-5; v_gene: TRBV3-1/TRBV3-2; CDR3nt: TGTGCCAGCAGCGAAGCCGGTGGGGGGGGACAGCCCCAGCATTTT; CDR3aa: CASSEAGGGGQPQHF
d_gene: NA; abundance: once; j_gene: TRBJ1-6; v_gene: TRBV2; CDR3nt: TGTGCCAGCACCGAAGGGGGTCAGTATAATTCACCCCTCCACTTT; CDR3aa: CASTEGGQYNSPLHF
d_gene: TRBD1; abundance: NA; j_gene: TRBJ1-5; v_gene: TRBV5-1; CDR3nt: TGCGCCTCCCGACAGGGCGTCCTTGGGAATCAGCCCCAGCATTTT; CDR3aa: CASRQGVLGNQPQHF
d_gene: NA; abundance: few; j_gene: TRBJ1-2; v_gene: TRBV6-5; CDR3nt: TGTGCCAGCAGTTACGATCCTGGCGCGGACTATGGCTACACCTTC; CDR3aa: CASSYDPGADYGYTF
d_gene: TRBD1; abundance: NA; j_gene: TRBJ2-1; v_gene: TRBV4-1; CDR3nt: TGCGCCAGCAGCCAATGGGGACAGGGAAGCTACAATGAGCAGTTCTTC; CDR3aa: CASSQWGQGSYNEQFF
d_gene: TRBD1; abundance: once; j_gene: TRBJ2-7; v_gene: TRBV10-3; CDR3nt: TGTGCCGCCAGGGGGACGAGGAACGAGCAGTACTTC; CDR3aa: CAARGTRNEQYF
d_gene: TRBD1; abundance: NA; j_gene: TRBJ2-7; v_gene: TRBV29-1; CDR3nt: TGCAGCGTTGAAGCCGCCTGGGACAGGCCCTACGAGCAGTACTTC; CDR3aa: CSVEAAWDRPYEQYF
d_gene: TRBD1; abundance: NA; j_gene: TRBJ2-3; v_gene: TRBV5-6; CDR3nt: TGTGCCAGCAGCCCAACGACAGGGGGCGCGACAGATACGCAGTATTTT; CDR3aa: CASSPTTGGATDTQYF
d_gene: TRBD1; abundance: NA; j_gene: TRBJ2-4; v_gene: TRBV10-1; CDR3nt: TGCGCCAGCAGCTCTACAGGGGGCGGTAAGAAAAACATTCAGTACTTC; CDR3aa: CASSSTGGGKKNIQYF
d_gene: TRBD1; abundance: NA; j_gene: TRBJ1-6; v_gene: TRBV6-5; CDR3nt: TGTGCCAGCACCCGACAGGGGGCGGGTTCACCCCTCCACTTT; CDR3aa: CASTRQGAGSPLHF
d_gene: NA; abundance: once; j_gene: TRBJ1-1; v_gene: TRBV27; CDR3nt: TGTGCCAGCGCCTACCGGTTGAACACTGAAGCTTTCTTT; CDR3aa: CASAYRLNTEAFF
d_gene: NA; abundance: NA; j_gene: TRBJ1-6; v_gene: TRBV18; CDR3nt: TGTGCCAGCTCACCTGGACTAACTGCATCATCACCCCTCCACTTT; CDR3aa: CASSPGLTASSPLHF
d_gene: NA; abundance: few; j_gene: TRBJ1-1; v_gene: TRBV10-3; CDR3nt: TGTGCCATCCAAGGGGCCTTGAACACTGAAGCTTTCTTT; CDR3aa: CAIQGALNTEAFF
d_gene: NA; abundance: NA; j_gene: TRBJ2-6; v_gene: TRBV10-3; CDR3nt: TGTGCCATCAGTGACCCCCCCGGGAACTCTGGGGCCAACGTCCTGACTTTC; CDR3aa: CAISDPPGNSGANVLTF
d_gene: TRBD2; abundance: NA; j_gene: TRBJ2-1; v_gene: TRBV11-2; CDR3nt: TGTGCCAGCAGCTTAGTGTCGGGACTAGACGACCATGAGCAGTTCTTC; CDR3aa: CASSLVSGLDDHEQFF
d_gene: NA; abundance: NA; j_gene: TRBJ2-7; v_gene: TRBV10-1; CDR3nt: TGCGCCAGCATTCGCGGGGGCTGTCCCTCCTACGAGCAGTACTTC; CDR3aa: CASIRGGCPSYEQYF
d_gene: NA; abundance: few; j_gene: TRBJ1-1; v_gene: TRBV19; CDR3nt: TGTGCCAGTAGTATTGGTGGCAGGAGGAGCACTGAAGCTTTCTTT; CDR3aa: CASSIGGRRSTEAFF